This T cell receptor (beta chain) was found in a study of OX40 agonist ivuxolimab in advanced cancers. About the study: Every patient in dose escalation had hepatocellular carcinoma, melanoma, renal cell or head and neck cancer.

Assay used: immunoSEQ multiplex PCR; TCRdb lists only in-frame clones, some missing. The data hold about 35,000 clones, with roughly 89% observed a single time. The CDR3 totals 15 residues. Germline V gives CDR1 SGHNT, CDR2 YYREEE (reference sequence). V was trimmed by 4 bases and J by 0 bases, leaving 13 bases between them. This TCR was sampled from an adult with an advanced solid tumor such as melanoma, head and neck, liver or kidney cancer. Sample: CD4+ or CD8+ T cells sorted from blood, taken in a trial of the OX40 agonist ivuxolimab. The V call is TRBV5-4, the J call TRBJ1-1, with a tentative D call TRBD1 (5 bases). The CDR3 here is CASSHPGALNTEAFF. Written as DNA, the CDR3 is TGTGCCAGCAGCCACCCCGGGGCGCTGAACACTGAAGCTTTCTTT. The full variable domain, with the rest looked up from reference TRBV5-4 and TRBJ1-1, is ETGVTQSPTHLIKTRGQQVTLRCSSQSGHNTVSWYQQALGQGPQFIFQYYREEENGRGNFPPRFSGLQFPNYSSELNVNALELDDSALYLCASSHPGALNTEAFFGQGTRLTVV.